These T cell receptor beta chains were read from a single sample in a study of blood T cell repertoires in COVID-19. Sequencing was performed with immunoSEQ multiplex PCR; in TCRdb, only in-frame clones are kept and a portion is missing. The data show 200,000 or so clones, 84% seen once. Sequenced sample: peripheral blood. These receptors all stem from an elderly woman with COVID-19, enrolled during active disease. Both conserved end residues are part of each CDR3. D genes are given only for firm matches. Clone size is not always given. Where it is, it says once, few, many or a class for expanded clones.

D	size	V	J	DNA	CDR3
.	.	TRBV20-1	TRBJ2-5	TGCAGTGAGCCCCGAGGAGAGACCCAGTACTTC	CSEPRGETQYF
TRBD1	.	TRBV5-1	TRBJ1-6	TGCGCCAGCAGCTTGCGAGCAGGGGGTCCAGACAATTCACCCCTCCACTTT	CASSLRAGGPDNSPLHF
.	.	TRBV7-9	TRBJ1-6	TGTGCCAGCAGCCTACTGACCCAGGACTATTTCCACTTT	CASSLLTQDYFHF
.	.	TRBV4-1	TRBJ1-5	TGCGCCAGCAGCGAACCAGGGAAGAGCAATCAGCCCCAGCATTTT	CASSEPGKSNQPQHF
.	.	TRBV19	TRBJ1-5	TGTGCCAGTACCCTAATTTCGGCACTTGGAGACAATCAGCCCCAGCATTTT	CASTLISALGDNQPQHF
TRBD1	.	TRBV28	TRBJ1-4	TGTGCCAGCAGGACGACAGGGACTAATGAAAAACTGTTTTTT	CASRTTGTNEKLFF
.	.	TRBV7-8	TRBJ1-6	TGTGCCAGCAGCCTACAGGGAAATAATTCACCCCTCCACTTT	CASSLQGNNSPLHF
TRBD1	.	TRBV7-2	TRBJ2-1	TGTGCCAGCAGCTACAAAACAGGGGGACAGTTCTTC	CASSYKTGGQFF
.	medium-sized	TRBV28	TRBJ1-4	TGTGCCAGCAGTAGAGAACAGGGCGTCGGTGAAAAACTGTTTTTT	CASSREQGVGEKLFF
.	.	TRBV5-5	TRBJ2-7	TGTGCCAGCAGCTTGGTATCGACAGGCCGCCCTAACGAGCAGTACTTC	CASSLVSTGRPNEQYF
.	.	TRBV5-1	TRBJ2-6	TGCGCCAGCAGCCTAGGGGGAAGCTCTGGGGCCAACGTCCTGACTTTC	CASSLGGSSGANVLTF
.	few	TRBV12-3/TRBV12-4	TRBJ1-1	TGTGCCAGCAGCTCCTCCAGGGACATAAAAGCTTTCTTT	CASSSSRDIKAFF
.	.	TRBV12-2	TRBJ1-5	TGTGCAAGTCGCTGGAGAGGGAACCACAATCAGCCCCAGCATTTT	CASRWRGNHNQPQHF
.	.	TRBV7-2	TRBJ2-7	TGTGCCAGCAGCACCTATCAGGGGTCCTACGAGCAGTACTTC	CASSTYQGSYEQYF
TRBD1	few	TRBV27	TRBJ1-6	TGTGCCAGCAGTTGGACAGGGGGGTCCTATAATTCACCCCTCCACTTT	CASSWTGGSYNSPLHF
.	.	TRBV3-1/TRBV3-2	TRBJ1-1	TGTGCCAGCAGCAACACAGGGTCTGAAGCTTTCTTT	CASSNTGSEAFF
.	.	TRBV27	TRBJ1-2	TGTGCCAGCAGTTTAGAGGGAAACCCCTTCGCTAACTATGGCTACACCTTC	CASSLEGNPFANYGYTF
.	.	TRBV5-1	TRBJ2-5	TGCGCCAGCAGCCTCAGACAGGCTTACGAGGAGACCCAGTACTTC	CASSLRQAYEETQYF
.	.	TRBV28	TRBJ2-3	TGTGCCAGCAGTGTTAGAAGCACAGATACGCAGTATTTT	CASSVRSTDTQYF